Below are 3 T cell receptor beta chains sequenced from a single sample in a study of blood T cell repertoires in COVID-19. Only in-frame clones appear in the TCRdb table, and some are missing; sequencing was by immunoSEQ multiplex PCR. This sample has over 200,000 clones; roughly 90% occur once, and the top ten carry 0.75% to 1%. Material for sequencing was peripheral blood. The receptors were sampled from a man aged 60-69 years with COVID-19, enrolled during active disease.

This chain connects TRBV20-1 to TRBJ1-5; D is uncertain. This CDR3 is built from 14 residues. V lost 3 bases and J lost 2, with 11 bases in between. Per germline, CDR1 DFQATT and CDR2 SNEGSKA (reference sequence). The CDR3 here is CSASPPGGNQPQHF. CDR3 sequence (DNA): TGCAGTGCTAGTCCCCCCGGGGGCAATCAGCCCCAGCATTTT.

CDR3 amino acids: CASSVAGGASTDTQYF. The CDR3 bases are TGTGCCAGCAGCGTAGCGGGGGGGGCGAGCACAGATACGCAGTATTTT. The chain employs TRBV9 and TRBJ2-3; 8 bases line up with TRBD2. The CDR3 is made up of 16 amino acids. J was trimmed by 0 bases and V by 0 bases; bases with no gene match: 3. Germline CDR1 and CDR2: SGDLS and YYNGEE.

The chain joins TRBV6-2 or TRBV6-3 to TRBJ2-2; 7 bases align to TRBD1. CDR1 is MNHEY and CDR2 is SVGEGT in the germline V gene. The CDR3 is 16 residues long. With V trimmed by 2 bases and J by 4 bases, 7 bases remained unmatched. The CDR3 here is CASSYRTGSLTGELFF. The CDR3 DNA reads TGTGCCAGCAGTTACAGGACAGGTTCTCTCACCGGGGAGCTGTTTTTT.